The 3 T cell receptor beta chains in this list originate from one sample, sequenced in a study of CD39 and CD103 CD8 tumor-infiltrating T cells. Assay: immunoSEQ multiplex PCR; the TCRdb copy retains only in-frame clones and omits some. The repertoire holds about 17,000 clones, with 75% to 95% as singletons. Sequenced material: CD8+ T cells sorted from blood. Subset indicated: total memory CD8 T cells (CD45RA-CCR7+/-) from blood or uninvolved lymph node. These receptors were taken from a human donor with head and neck squamous cell carcinoma.

The rearrangement links TRBV29-1 to TRBJ1-2, with TRBD1 matching over 7 bases. Trimming took 6 bases from V and 2 from J; bases not matched to a gene: 6. The CDR3 has 13 amino acids. CDR1 and CDR2 from the germline V gene are SQVTM and ANQGSEA. The CDR3 sequence: CSVVPGQNYGYTF. For the CDR3, the DNA is TGCAGCGTCGTCCCGGGACAGAACTATGGCTACACCTTC. The whole variable domain, filled in from reference TRBV29-1 and TRBJ1-2, reads SAVISQKPSRDICQRGTSLTIQCQVDSQVTMMFWYRQQPGQSLTLIATANQGSEATYESGFVIDKFPISRPNLTFSTLTVSNMSPEDSSIYLCSVVPGQNYGYTFGSGTRLTVV.

The chain employs TRBV9 and TRBJ2-3; 12 nucleotides line up with TRBD2. This CDR3 is 16 amino acids long. V gave up 3 bases and J gave up 1 base; unmatched junction bases: 3. Per the germline V gene, CDR1 is SGDLS and CDR2 is YYNGEE. CDR3 loop: CASSARTSGGTDTQYF. DNA for the CDR3: TGTGCCAGCAGCGCTCGGACTAGCGGGGGCACAGATACGCAGTATTTT.

V gene TRBV27 combines with J gene TRBJ2-7; 8 nucleotides line up with TRBD1. Germline assignment: CDR1 MNHEY and CDR2 SMNVEV (reference sequence). The J segment lost 2 bases and the V segment lost 6 bases, leaving 6 bases of the junction unmatched. CDR3 length: 14 amino acids. The CDR3 sequence is CASRPGQGAYEQYF. CDR3 nucleotide sequence: TGTGCCAGCAGGCCCGGACAGGGTGCCTACGAGCAGTACTTC.